This T cell receptor beta chain was retrieved from a study of T cell repertoires in cytomegalovirus infection (dated by TCRdb to about 2019). Regarding the study in general: Peptide stimulations targeted recently identified HLA-C-restricted CMV epitopes, whose presentation resists viral immunomodulation, together with well-studied HLA-B-restricted epitopes. Donor HLA type was relevant to the analysis, because carriage of CMV infection together with the matching HLA type was indicated by public TCR beta signatures. General study outcomes and caveats: The ex vivo response was dominated by HLA-C-restricted CMV-specific TCR beta clonotypes, which also provided the single most frequent clonotype in two of eight donors. In both this cohort and an independent roughly 330-donor cohort, the cumulative frequency of public TCR beta family members distinguished carriers of CMV infection plus the relevant HLA type.

The label giving this sample's treatment or condition can be read as: in vitro stimulation with specific CMV peptide epitopes to enrich CMV-specific T cells. The run used an Illumina HiSeq 1500. Through fastp at Q25 and MiXCR, TCRdb rebuilt clones from the public reads, retaining in-frame beta chains. Every entry covers one CDR3 protein and lists the most common genes and DNA from its rows. The sample contains 100,000 or so distinct CDR3 sequences, roughly two fifths of them found a single time. The ten biggest clones cover just under 75% of the sample. Points on this clonotype: The target of this receptor is not known. Base qualities are missing; no much larger clone stands one base away.

The V and J ends are trimmed by 4 bases and 5 bases, leaving 18 bases between them. The CDR3 sequence holds 14 residues, the cysteine and phenylalanine included. Left in the record is the CDR3 DNA by itself, 42 bases read in frame from the first base. The germline V gene (reference sequence) sets CDR1 to DFQATT and CDR2 to SNEGSKA. Recombination joined TRBV20-1 with TRBJ2-7, with TRBD1 as a weak D call on 6 bases. The clonotype comes from a human donor in good health (CMV status not recorded). Some clones in this sample may be carry-over from other donors' samples. Sequencing was performed on CD8+ T cells from cultured PBMCs, taken from culture after CMV antigen stimulation. The DNA sequence is TGCAGTGCTAAACACAGGGATTCGACGGACGAGCAGTACTTC. Its protein is CSAKHRDSTDEQYF.